The entry that follows covers one T cell receptor beta chain sequence. This entry belongs to a study of T cell responses to AZD1222 COVID-19 vaccine. The CDR3 runs 16 residues. Germline trimming cut 6 bases from V and 6 bases from J; bases unmatched to any gene: 16. Looked up from germline, CDR1 is SGHTA and CDR2 is FQGNSA. Libraries were prepared by immunoSEQ multiplex PCR; TCRdb keeps only in-frame clonotypes and omits some of them. The sample carries roughly 150,000 clones, about 94% recorded once. This sample comprised peripheral blood, obtained on day 0 of AZD1222 vaccination. This clonotype originated in an adult in good health. The chain combines TRBV7-2 with TRBJ2-7; 8 bases are shared with TRBD2. The CDR3 sequence is CASSPGGGSSSSEQYF. As DNA, the CDR3 is TGTGCCAGCAGTCCGGGGGGGGGTTCGTCCTCTTCCGAGCAGTACTTC. Combining the CDR3 with reference TRBV7-2 and TRBJ2-7 gives the whole variable domain GAGVSQSPSNKVTEKGKDVELRCDPISGHTALYWYRQSLGQGLEFLIYFQGNSAPDKSGLPSDRFSAERTGGSVSTLTIQRTQQEDSAVYLCASSPGGGSSSSEQYFGPGTRLTVT.